The 25 T cell receptor beta chains given below trace back to one sample, sequenced in a study of cytomegalovirus exposure and HLA in healthy donors. It was with 60 Vbeta and 13 Jbeta primers that the PCR ran. Data came from immunoSEQ multiplex PCR; TCRdb stores just in-frame clones and leaves some out. The sample holds roughly 80,000 clones. The source material was PBMCs. The source is a man aged 45-65 years in good health and CMV-seropositive.

The V gene is TRBV9, the J gene TRBJ1-1; unclear D gene. The CDR3 spans 13 residues. Between the trimmed V and J ends, which lost 3 bases and 6 bases, there was a span of 12 bases. CDR1 and CDR2 from the germline V gene are SGDLS and YYNGEE. DNA for the CDR3: TGTGCCAGCAGCGAAGTGGGGAGGGCTGAAGCTTTCTTT. This sequence encodes CASSEVGRAEAFF.

CDR3 residues: CASSPTPGGNYGYTF. As DNA, the CDR3 is TGTGCCAGCAGCCCGACCCCGGGTGGCAACTATGGCTACACCTTC. The genes are TRBV7-3 and TRBJ1-2, with D hard to call. V lost 5 bases and J lost 2, with 15 bases in between. The CDR3 loop spans 15 amino acids. From germline, CDR1 is SGHTA and CDR2 FQGTGA.

CDR3 nucleotide sequence: TGTGCCAGCAGCTCACTAGCGGGGGGGCCGGGGGAGACCCAGTACTTC. It specifies CASSSLAGGPGETQYF. The V call is TRBV14, the J call TRBJ2-5; 13 bases fit TRBD2. CDR3 length: 16 amino acids. J was trimmed by 5 bases and V by 5 bases; bases with no gene match: 8. Germline CDR1 is SGHDN and CDR2 is FVKESK.

The chain is built from TRBV10-3 and TRBJ1-4; 9 bases match TRBD1. The V segment lost 0 bases and the J segment 4 bases; nucleotides outside the gene matches: 6. Germline CDR1 and CDR2: ENHRY and SYGVKD. The CDR3 runs to 17 residues. The CDR3 loop is CAISESLGQGDNEKLFF. The CDR3 nucleotides are TGTGCCATCAGTGAGTCGCTGGGACAGGGAGATAATGAAAAACTGTTTTTT.

On this clone: A read error may account for a junction end that differs from germline. The chain uses TRBV4-1 and TRBJ2-1; D call uncertain. Germline CDR1 reads MGHRA; CDR2 reads YSYEKL. CDR3 size: 17 residues. In DNA, the CDR3 is TGCGCCAGCAGCCAAGATCGTAGGAGAAGCTCCGACAATGAGCAGTTCTTC. Protein product: CASSQDRRRSSDNEQFF.

The J gene is TRBJ2-2, the V gene TRBV5-1, with D unclear. The CDR3 sequence is 14 residues long. Germline V lookup: CDR1 SGHRS, CDR2 YFSETQ. Trimming stripped 0 bases from V and 1 base from J, with 4 bases between. In DNA form, the CDR3 reads TGCGCCAGCAGCTTGGCTCTGAACACCGGGGAGCTGTTTTTT. Translating gives CASSLALNTGELFF. The full variable domain, with the rest looked up from reference TRBV5-1 and TRBJ2-2, is KAGVTQTPRYLIKTRGQQVTLSCSPISGHRSVSWYQQTPGQGLQFLFEYFSETQRNKGNFPGRFSGRQFSNSRSEMNVSTLELGDSALYLCASSLALNTGELFFGEGSRLTVL.

This chain connects TRBV10-2 to TRBJ2-1; TRBD2 matches at 10 bases. The CDR3 sequence is 17 residues long. CDR1 is WSHSY, CDR2 SAAADI, per germline. Trimming removed 5 bases from V and 0 bases from J; junction bases left unmatched: 7. The CDR3 is CASSRLGLAVSYNEQFF. In DNA, the CDR3 is TGCGCCAGCAGTAGGCTAGGACTAGCGGTCTCCTACAATGAGCAGTTCTTC.

CDR3 amino acids: CSAPLNSEAFF. The CDR3 bases are TGCAGTGCTCCCTTAAACTCTGAAGCTTTCTTT. This sequence joins TRBV20-1 and TRBJ1-1; D is unresolved. V was cut by 5 bases and J by 6 bases, with 10 bases left in between. Germline V CDR1 and CDR2: DFQATT, SNEGSKA (reference sequence). CDR3 length: 11 residues.

The CDR3: CASSPRLAGPEETQYF. The CDR3 DNA is TGCGCCAGCAGCCCCAGACTAGCGGGACCTGAAGAGACCCAGTACTTC. The genes are TRBV5-1 and TRBJ2-5, with 11 bases matching TRBD2. Germline V gene lookup returns CDR1 SGHRS and CDR2 YFSETQ. The junction had 8 bases not matched to a gene; V was cut back by 4 bases and J by 3 bases. The CDR3 runs 16 residues.

The V and J genes are TRBV25-1 and TRBJ1-6; 7 bases match TRBD1. The junction had 3 bases not matched to a gene; V was cut back by 4 bases and J by 6 bases. Germline V lookup: CDR1 MGHDK, CDR2 SYGVNS. This CDR3 has 14 amino acids. CDR3 sequence (DNA): TGTGCCAGCAGTGTAACAGGGGTTAATTCACCCCTCCACTTT. Its translation: CASSVTGVNSPLHF.

The chain employs TRBV7-9 and TRBJ1-4; D is possibly TRBD1 (6 bases). Germline V lookup: CDR1 SEHNR, CDR2 FQNEAQ (reference sequence). The V and J ends lost 1 base and 5 bases respectively, with 8 bases between them. This CDR3 region has 14 residues. The CDR3 is CASSLGTGNEKLFF. The CDR3, as DNA: TGTGCCAGCAGCTTAGGTACAGGGAATGAAAAACTGTTTTTT.

The CDR3 nucleotides are TGTGCCTCCAGACTAGCGGGTGGAAGGGATACGCAGTATTTT. The encoded protein is CASRLAGGRDTQYF. V is TRBV30 and J is TRBJ2-3; 10 bases match TRBD2. The ends lost 7 bases at V and 6 bases at J; junction bases unmatched: 10. The CDR3 consists of 14 residues. Germline CDR1 and CDR2: GTSNPN and SVGIG (reference sequence).

This chain uses TRBV2 with TRBJ1-1, with D tentatively TRBD1 (5 bases). The germline V and J ends were trimmed by 7 bases and 3 bases, with 15 bases remaining between them. Germline CDR1 and CDR2: SNHLY and FYNNEI. The CDR3 has 14 residues. CDR3 in DNA: TGTGCCAGCAAGAGGATGGTAGGGGACACTGAAGCTTTCTTT. Its protein product is CASKRMVGDTEAFF.

The chain joins TRBV5-1 to TRBJ1-1; D remains unclear. This CDR3 comprises 15 residues. Trimming took off 1 base at V and 3 bases at J, with 13 bases between the two ends. Germline values: CDR1 SGHRS, CDR2 YFSETQ. The CDR3 loop reads CASSLNTVDYTEAFF. The CDR3 region has the DNA TGCGCCAGCAGCTTGAATACAGTCGATTACACTGAAGCTTTCTTT.

This chain uses TRBV13 with TRBJ1-1; D is undetermined. Trimming took 5 bases from V and 5 from J, leaving 15 bases between them. The CDR3 is 14 amino acids. CDR1 and CDR2 from the germline V gene are PRHDT and FYEKMQ (reference sequence). CDR3 region: CASSPVAGSTEAFF. In DNA, the CDR3 is TGTGCCAGCAGCCCTGTTGCAGGATCGACTGAAGCTTTCTTT.

The chain links TRBV28 to TRBJ1-2; TRBD1 matches at 12 bases. Unmatched junction bases numbered 7, after V lost 5 bases and J lost 6 bases. Looked up from germline, CDR1 is MDHEN and CDR2 is SYDVKM. The CDR3 extends over 15 amino acids. The CDR3 coding sequence is TGTGCCAGCAGTCCCGGGACAGGGGGCGCAGATGGCTACACCTTC. Amino acids: CASSPGTGGADGYTF.

The chain joins TRBV14 to TRBJ2-7; weak D call: TRBD1 (5 bases). Trimming removed 1 base at V and 12 bases at J, with 10 bases between. This CDR3 contains 11 residues. CDR1 SGHDN and CDR2 FVKESK come from the germline V gene. The DNA of the CDR3 is TGTGCCAGCAGCCAAGTGTGCAGGGCGTACGTC. Amino acids: CASSQVCRAYV.

The V call is TRBV11-2, the J call TRBJ1-1; D remains ambiguous. CDR3 length: 13 amino acids. Germline CDR1 is SGHAT and CDR2 is FQNNGV. The V and J ends lost 5 bases and 2 bases respectively, with 9 bases between them. The DNA of the CDR3 is TGTGCCAGCAGCCCCAGAACCAACACTGAAGCTTTCTTT. The encoded protein is CASSPRTNTEAFF.

The chain employs TRBV9 and TRBJ2-5; 10 nucleotides align to TRBD2. J lost 3 bases, V lost 4 bases, and 3 bases had no gene match. Germline assignment: CDR1 SGDLS and CDR2 YYNGEE. The CDR3 covers 14 residues. The CDR3 coding sequence is TGTGCCAGCAGCATGGGACTAGCGAAAGAGACCCAGTACTTC. Translating gives CASSMGLAKETQYF.

As DNA, the CDR3 is TGTGCCAGCAGCTCCGGGCCCGCGGGAGGCTACACCTTC. This gives the protein CASSSGPAGGYTF. The chain is built from TRBV7-6 and TRBJ1-2; D unresolved. The V and J ends lost 4 bases and 8 bases respectively, with 14 bases between them. This CDR3 is built from 13 residues. Per germline, CDR1 SGHVS and CDR2 FNYEAQ.

The chain combines TRBV4-2 with TRBJ1-5, with TRBD1 matching 9 bases. The CDR3 loop spans 17 amino acids. V lost 4 bases, J lost 3 bases, and 10 bases stayed unmatched. Germline V gene data show CDR1 as LGHNA and CDR2 as YNFKEQ. CDR3 sequence: CASSPRQGVGDNQPQHF. The DNA for the CDR3 is TGTGCCAGCAGCCCAAGACAGGGGGTTGGGGACAATCAGCCCCAGCATTTT.

The J gene is TRBJ2-3, the V gene TRBV5-6; 11 nucleotides align to TRBD2. V dropped 4 bases and J dropped 5; count of bases not matched to a gene: 9. Germline V lookup: CDR1 SGHDT, CDR2 YYEEEE. This CDR3 has 16 residues. CDR3 sequence: CASSILTSGIVDTQYF. In nucleotides, the CDR3 is TGTGCCAGCAGCATTCTGACTAGCGGGATTGTAGATACGCAGTATTTT.

The rearrangement joins TRBV6-1 to TRBJ2-7; TRBD1 matches at 9 bases. This CDR3 is built from 16 residues. V was clipped by 2 bases and J by 0 bases; unmatched bases: 5. Germline V gene sequence: CDR1 MNHNS, CDR2 SASEGT. The CDR3 here is CASSEYGTGLSYEQYV. The CDR3 nucleotides are TGTGCCAGCAGTGAATACGGGACAGGGCTCTCCTACGAGCAGTACGTC.

This rearrangement joins TRBV5-1 to TRBJ2-7, with TRBD2 matching over 8 bases. V was clipped by 0 bases and J by 6 bases; unmatched bases: 8. Germline V CDR1 and CDR2: SGHRS, YFSETQ. The CDR3 totals 15 residues. The CDR3 here is CASSLVTSGPREQYF. The CDR3 region has the DNA TGCGCCAGCAGCTTGGTAACTAGCGGCCCCCGCGAGCAGTACTTC.

The V gene is TRBV7-9, the J gene TRBJ1-2; no clear D gene. Trimming removed 6 bases from V and 2 bases from J, with 10 bases in between. The germline V gene has CDR1 SEHNR and CDR2 FQNEAQ (reference sequence). The CDR3 consists of 13 residues. This chain's CDR3 is CASSPGSNYGYTF. The DNA for the CDR3 is TGTGCCAGCAGTCCCGGGTCGAACTATGGCTACACCTTC.